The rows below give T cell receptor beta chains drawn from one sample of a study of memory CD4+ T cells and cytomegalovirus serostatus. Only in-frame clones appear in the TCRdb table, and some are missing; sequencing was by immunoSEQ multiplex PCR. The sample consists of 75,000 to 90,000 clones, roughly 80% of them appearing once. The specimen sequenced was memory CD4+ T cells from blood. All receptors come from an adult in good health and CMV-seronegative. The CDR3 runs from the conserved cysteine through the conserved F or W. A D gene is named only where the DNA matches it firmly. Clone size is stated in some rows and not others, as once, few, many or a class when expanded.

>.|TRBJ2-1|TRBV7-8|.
TGTGCCAGCAGCCCGGGACTCTCATCAAAGGGGGGTGAGCAGTTCTTC
CASSPGLSSKGGEQFF
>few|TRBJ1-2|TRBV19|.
TGTGCCAGTAGTATAGGGACAGAGGGCGGCTACACCTTC
CASSIGTEGGYTF
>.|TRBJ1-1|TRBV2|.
TGTGCCAGCAGGAGTGGCAGGCTGAACACTGAAGCTTTCTTT
CASRSGRLNTEAFF
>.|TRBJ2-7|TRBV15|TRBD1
TGTGCCACCAGCAGCTTAGCAGGGGGCGGAAAATACGAGCAGTACTTC
CATSSLAGGGKYEQYF
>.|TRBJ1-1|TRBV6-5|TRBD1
TGTGCCAGCAGTTACTCGACAGGGTTTGAAGCTTTCTTT
CASSYSTGFEAFF
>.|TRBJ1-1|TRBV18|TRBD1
TGTGCCAGCTCAGCCCGACAGGGTATGAACACTGAAGCTTTCTTT
CASSARQGMNTEAFF
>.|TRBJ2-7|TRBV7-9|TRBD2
TGTGCCAGCAGCTTATCCGGCAGGGAGGGCGAGCAGTACTTC
CASSLSGREGEQYF
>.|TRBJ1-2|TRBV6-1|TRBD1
TGTGCCAGCAGTGCCCCGGACAGGGCGAAAGACTATGGCTACACCTTC
CASSAPDRAKDYGYTF
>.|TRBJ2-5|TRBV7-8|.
TGTGCCAGCAGCATCCAAGAGACCCAGTACTTC
CASSIQETQYF
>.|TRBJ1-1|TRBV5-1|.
TGCGCCAGCAGCTTTGGGGAGAGGAACACTGAAGCTTTCTTT
CASSFGERNTEAFF
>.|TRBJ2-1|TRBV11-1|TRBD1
TGTGCCAGCAGCACCTGGACAGGGAGCTCCTACAATGAGCAGTTCTTC
CASSTWTGSSYNEQFF
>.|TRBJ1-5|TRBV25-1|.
TGTGCCAGCAGTGAACGGGGACTGGGTACTCAGCCCCAGCATTTT
CASSERGLGTQPQHF
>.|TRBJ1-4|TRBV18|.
TGTGCCAGCTCACGGTCACAGACTGGAGAAAAACTGTTTTTT
CASSRSQTGEKLFF
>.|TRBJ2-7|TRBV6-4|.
TGTGCCAGCACCCTAGGAGGGGGGCCTACCTACGAGCAGTACTTC
CASTLGGGPTYEQYF
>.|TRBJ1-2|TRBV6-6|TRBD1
TGTGCCAGCAGTTACACAGACAGGGAAGACTATGGCTACACCTTC
CASSYTDREDYGYTF
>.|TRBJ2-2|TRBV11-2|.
TGTGCCAGCAGCTTCAACACCCCTTCCCAGGCCGGGGAGCTGTTTTTT
CASSFNTPSQAGELFF
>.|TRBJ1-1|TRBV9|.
TGTGCCAGCAGCTATACACACAACACTGAAGCTTTCTTT
CASSYTHNTEAFF
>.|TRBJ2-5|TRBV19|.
TGTGCCAGTAGTATAGTGGCGGCGGAGACCCAGTACTTC
CASSIVAAETQYF
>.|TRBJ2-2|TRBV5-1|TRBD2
TGCGCCAGCAAGAAGGGAGGGACCGGGGAGCTGTTTTTT
CASKKGGTGELFF
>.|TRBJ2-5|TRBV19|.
TGTGCCAGTAGTTCCGGGCCCGGGGGCCGAGAGACCCAGTACTTC
CASSSGPGGRETQYF
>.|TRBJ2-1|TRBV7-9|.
TGTGCCAGCAGCTCTAAAGGCCCCAATGAGCAGTTCTTC
CASSSKGPNEQFF
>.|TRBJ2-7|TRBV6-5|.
TGTGCCAGCAGGCCGGGACCAGCTCACGAGCAGTACTTC
CASRPGPAHEQYF
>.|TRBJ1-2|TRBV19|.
TGTGCCAGTAGTATAATCCTGCCAGGGCAGGGCTACACCTTC
CASSIILPGQGYTF
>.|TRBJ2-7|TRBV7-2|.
TGTGCCAGCAGCCCCCGGGCAGGGGAGGCCGTGATCTCGAACTTC
CASSPRAGEAVISNF
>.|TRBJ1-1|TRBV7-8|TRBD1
TGTGCCAGCAGCTTGTATGCAGGACAGGGTGGTGATGGGTGGACTGAAGCTTTCTTT
CASSLYAGQGGDGWTEAFF
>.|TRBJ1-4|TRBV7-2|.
TGTGCCAGCAGCCCCCGTCGCCCTGAAAAACTGTTTTTT
CASSPRRPEKLFF
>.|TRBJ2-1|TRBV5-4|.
TGTGCCAGCAGCTTCGGCGCGAGGGATGAGCAGTTCTTC
CASSFGARDEQFF
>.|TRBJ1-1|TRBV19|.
TGTGCCAGTACCAGCCTGGGGGGAGGTACTGAAGCTTTCTTT
CASTSLGGGTEAFF
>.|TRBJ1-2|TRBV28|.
TGTGCCAGCCATGACCCCGACAGATCCCATGGCTACACCTTC
CASHDPDRSHGYTF
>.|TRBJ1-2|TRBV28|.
TGTGCCAGCAGTTTATGGGGCTTGTGGGGCTACACCTTC
CASSLWGLWGYTF
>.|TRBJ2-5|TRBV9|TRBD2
TGTGCCAGCAGCGTAGGGCTAGCGGGGGGGCCGGGAGAGACCCAGTACTTC
CASSVGLAGGPGETQYF
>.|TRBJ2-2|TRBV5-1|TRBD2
TGCGCCAGCAGCTCGCTAGCGGCCCACACCGGGGAGCTGTTTTTT
CASSSLAAHTGELFF
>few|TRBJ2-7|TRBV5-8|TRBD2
TGTGCCAGCAGCTTGAGACTAACCGGGAGGTGGGTTCGGCAGTACTTC
CASSLRLTGRWVRQYF
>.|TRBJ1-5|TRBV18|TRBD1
TGTGCCAGCTCTCTCGGACAGGGGTACTATCAGCCCCAGCATTTT
CASSLGQGYYQPQHF
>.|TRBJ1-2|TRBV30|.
TGTGCCTGGACCCCGGACAGTTATCAAAACTATGGCTACACCTTC
CAWTPDSYQNYGYTF
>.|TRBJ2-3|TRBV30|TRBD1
TGTGCCTGGAGGAGAAAGGGGACAGAACTGGCGGCCTCAGATACGCAGTATTTT
CAWRRKGTELAASDTQYF
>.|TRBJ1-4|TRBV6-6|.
TGTGCCAGCAGTTACGAAGGGCAGCCTAATGAAAAACTGTTTTTT
CASSYEGQPNEKLFF
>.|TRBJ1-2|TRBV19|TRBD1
TGTGCCAGTAGTAAAACAGGGGTAGAGGGCTATGGCTACACCTTC
CASSKTGVEGYGYTF
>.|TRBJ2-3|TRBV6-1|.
TGTGCCAGCAGTGCCTCGAGCGCGTTTATTGGTACGCAGTATTTT
CASSASSAFIGTQYF
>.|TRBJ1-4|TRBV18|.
TGTGCCAGCTCGTTCCAGCGAGACCTTAATGAAAAACTGTTTTTT
CASSFQRDLNEKLFF
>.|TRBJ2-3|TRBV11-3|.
TGTGCCAGCAGCTTACGGACAGATACGCAGTATTTT
CASSLRTDTQYF
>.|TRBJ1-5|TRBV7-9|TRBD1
TGTGCCAGCAGCTCCGGGACAGGGGGCTGGGGCAATCAGCCCCAGCATTTT
CASSSGTGGWGNQPQHF
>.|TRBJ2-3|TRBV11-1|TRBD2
TGTGCCAGCAGCTTATTAGCGGGGAGCGCAGATACGCAGTATTTT
CASSLLAGSADTQYF
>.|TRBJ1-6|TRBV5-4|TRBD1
TGTGCCAGCAGTTGGGACAGAGATAATTCACCCCTCCACTTT
CASSWDRDNSPLHF
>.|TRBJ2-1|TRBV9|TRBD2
TGTGCCAGCAGCGAGGTAGCGGGGGCCGTGTTCTTC
CASSEVAGAVFF
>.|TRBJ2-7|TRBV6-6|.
TGTGCCAGCAGACCAACAGGTTACGAGCAGTACTTC
CASRPTGYEQYF
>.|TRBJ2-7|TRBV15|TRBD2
TGTGCCACCAGCAGGTCCCAAGCCTCTAGCGGGACGACCTACGAGCAGTACTTC
CATSRSQASSGTTYEQYF
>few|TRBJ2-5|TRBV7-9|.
TGTGCCAGCAGCTCCTCCGGGACTTCAAAAGAGACCCAGTACTTC
CASSSSGTSKETQYF
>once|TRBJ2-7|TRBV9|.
TGTGCCAGCAGCGAGGGGATCGGCGGCTCCTACGAGCAGTACTTC
CASSEGIGGSYEQYF
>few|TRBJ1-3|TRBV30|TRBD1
TGTGCCTGGAGTACTCCCGGGACAGGGACTTTCGGAAACACCATATATTTT
CAWSTPGTGTFGNTIYF
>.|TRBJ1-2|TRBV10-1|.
TGCGCCAGCTCAAATTCTCGTTCCCAAGGCGGCTACACCTTC
CASSNSRSQGGYTF
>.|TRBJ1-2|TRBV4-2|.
TGTGCCAGCAGCCAAGATGGTCTGCGGGGGCGCCGAGATGGCTACACCTTC
CASSQDGLRGRRDGYTF
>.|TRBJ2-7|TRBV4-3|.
TGCGCCAGCAGCCAAACAGGGATTTCCTACGAGCAGTACTTC
CASSQTGISYEQYF
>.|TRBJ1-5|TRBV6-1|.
TGTGCCAGCAGTGAAGTGGGTGAACAGCCCCAGCATTTT
CASSEVGEQPQHF